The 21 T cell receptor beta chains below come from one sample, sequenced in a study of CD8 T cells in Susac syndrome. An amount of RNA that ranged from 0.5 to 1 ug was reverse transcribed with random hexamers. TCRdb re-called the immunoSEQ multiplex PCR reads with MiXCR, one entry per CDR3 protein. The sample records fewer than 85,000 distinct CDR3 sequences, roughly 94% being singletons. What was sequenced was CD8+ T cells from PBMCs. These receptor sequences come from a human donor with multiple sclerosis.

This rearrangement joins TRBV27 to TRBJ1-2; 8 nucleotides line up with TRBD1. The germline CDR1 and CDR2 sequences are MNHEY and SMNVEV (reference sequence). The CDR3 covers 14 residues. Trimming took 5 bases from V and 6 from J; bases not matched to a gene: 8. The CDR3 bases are TGTGCCAGCAGTGAAAACAGGGGGGGGGATGGCTACACCTTC. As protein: CASSENRGGDGYTF.

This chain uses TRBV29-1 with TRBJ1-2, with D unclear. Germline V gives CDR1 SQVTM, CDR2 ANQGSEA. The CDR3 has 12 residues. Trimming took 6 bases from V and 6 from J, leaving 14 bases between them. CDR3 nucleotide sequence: TGCAGCGTAAATTTGGGCGCCCATGGCTACACCTTC. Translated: CSVNLGAHGYTF.

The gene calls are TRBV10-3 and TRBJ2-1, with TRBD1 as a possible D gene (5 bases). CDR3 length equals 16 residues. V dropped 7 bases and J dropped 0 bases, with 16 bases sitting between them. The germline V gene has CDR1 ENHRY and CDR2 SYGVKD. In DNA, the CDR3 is TGTGCCATCAACGAGGACACTATAAGCTCCTACAATGAGCAGTTCTTC. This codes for CAINEDTISSYNEQFF.

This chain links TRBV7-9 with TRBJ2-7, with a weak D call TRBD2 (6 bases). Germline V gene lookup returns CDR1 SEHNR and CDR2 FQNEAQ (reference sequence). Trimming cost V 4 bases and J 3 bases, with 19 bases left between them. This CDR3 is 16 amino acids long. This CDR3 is CASSSTEGILGYEQYF. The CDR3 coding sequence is TGTGCCAGCAGCTCCACGGAGGGGATTTTAGGCTACGAGCAGTACTTC.

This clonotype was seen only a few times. The CDR3 protein is CASSSTGGYEQYF. The CDR3 coding sequence is TGTGCCAGCAGCTCGACAGGGGGCTACGAGCAGTACTTC. The chain joins TRBV7-9 to TRBJ2-7, with 9 bases matching TRBD1. In germline, CDR1 is SEHNR, CDR2 FQNEAQ (reference sequence). The CDR3 length is 13 residues. V gave up 4 bases and J gave up 3 bases; unmatched junction bases: 1.

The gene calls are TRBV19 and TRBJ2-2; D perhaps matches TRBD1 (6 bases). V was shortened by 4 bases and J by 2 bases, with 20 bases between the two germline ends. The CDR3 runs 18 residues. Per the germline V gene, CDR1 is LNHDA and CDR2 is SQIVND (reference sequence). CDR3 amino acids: CASSKTISGTHNTGELFF. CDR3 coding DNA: TGTGCCAGTAGTAAAACAATCTCCGGGACACATAACACCGGGGAGCTGTTTTTT.

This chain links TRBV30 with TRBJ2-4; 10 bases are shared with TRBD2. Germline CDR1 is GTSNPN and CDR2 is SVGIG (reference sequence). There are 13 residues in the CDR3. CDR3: CSGGAFRKNIQYF. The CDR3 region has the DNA TGTAGCGGGGGGGCCTTCCGCAAAAACATTCAGTACTTC.

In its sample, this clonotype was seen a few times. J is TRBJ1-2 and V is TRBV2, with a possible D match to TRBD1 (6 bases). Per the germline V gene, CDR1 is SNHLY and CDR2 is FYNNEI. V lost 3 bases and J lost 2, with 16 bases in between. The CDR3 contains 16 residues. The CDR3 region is CASSEGRGNENYGYTF. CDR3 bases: TGTGCCAGCAGTGAGGGCAGGGGAAACGAGAACTATGGCTACACCTTC.

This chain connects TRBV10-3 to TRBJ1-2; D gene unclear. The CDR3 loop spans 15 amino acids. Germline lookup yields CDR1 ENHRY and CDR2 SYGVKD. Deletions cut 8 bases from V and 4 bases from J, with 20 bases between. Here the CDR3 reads CAIGLDARAPYGYTF. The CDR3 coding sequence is TGTGCCATCGGTTTGGACGCCCGGGCGCCCTATGGCTACACCTTC.

CDR3 sequence reads: CASSAGLAVYNEQFF. The DNA of the CDR3 is TGCGCCAGCAGCGCGGGACTAGCAGTTTACAATGAGCAGTTCTTC. The chain couples TRBV5-1 to TRBJ2-1; 9 bases agree with TRBD2. Germline trimming cut 4 bases from V and 4 bases from J; bases unmatched to any gene: 6. Germline V gene sequence: CDR1 SGHRS, CDR2 YFSETQ. There are 15 residues in the CDR3. Full variable domain (rest looked up from reference TRBV5-1 and TRBJ2-1): KAGVTQTPRYLIKTRGQQVTLSCSPISGHRSVSWYQQTPGQGLQFLFEYFSETQRNKGNFPGRFSGRQFSNSRSEMNVSTLELGDSALYLCASSAGLAVYNEQFFGPGTRLTVL.

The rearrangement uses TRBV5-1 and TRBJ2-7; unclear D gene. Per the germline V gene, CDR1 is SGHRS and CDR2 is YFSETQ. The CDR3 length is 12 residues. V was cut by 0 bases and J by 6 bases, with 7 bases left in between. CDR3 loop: CASSLVASEQYF. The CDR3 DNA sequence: TGCGCCAGCAGCTTGGTGGCTAGCGAGCAGTACTTC.

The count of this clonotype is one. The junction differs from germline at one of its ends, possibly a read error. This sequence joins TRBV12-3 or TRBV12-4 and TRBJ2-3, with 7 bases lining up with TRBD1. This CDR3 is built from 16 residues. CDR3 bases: TGTGCCAGCAGTTCACAGGGGCCCCGCTACACAAATACGCAGTATTTT. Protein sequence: CASSSQGPRYTNTQYF.

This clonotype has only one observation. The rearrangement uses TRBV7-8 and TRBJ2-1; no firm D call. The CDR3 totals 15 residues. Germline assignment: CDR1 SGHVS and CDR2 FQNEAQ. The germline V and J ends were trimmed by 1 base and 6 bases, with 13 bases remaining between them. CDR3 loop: CASSLEYRGPNEQFF. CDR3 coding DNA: TGTGCCAGCAGCTTAGAGTATAGAGGCCCCAATGAGCAGTTCTTC.

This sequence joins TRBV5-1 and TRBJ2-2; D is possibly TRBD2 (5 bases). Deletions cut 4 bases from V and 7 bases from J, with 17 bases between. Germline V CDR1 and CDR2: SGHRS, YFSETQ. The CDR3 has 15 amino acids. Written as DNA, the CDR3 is TGCGCCAGCAGCCCTGTCAGCGGAGAGGACGGGGAGCTGTTTTTT. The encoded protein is CASSPVSGEDGELFF.

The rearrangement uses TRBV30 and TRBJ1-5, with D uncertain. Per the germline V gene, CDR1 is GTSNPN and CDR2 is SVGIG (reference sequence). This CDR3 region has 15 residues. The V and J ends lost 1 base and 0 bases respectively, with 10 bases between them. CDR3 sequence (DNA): TGTGCCTGGAGTGAGGGAGACTATAGCAATCAGCCCCAGCATTTT. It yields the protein CAWSEGDYSNQPQHF. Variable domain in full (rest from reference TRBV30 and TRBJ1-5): SQTIHQWPATLVQPVGSPLSLECTVEGTSNPNLYWYRQAAGRGLQLLFYSVGIGQISSEVPQNLSASRPQDRQFILSSKKLLLSDSGFYLCAWSEGDYSNQPQHFGDGTRLSIL.

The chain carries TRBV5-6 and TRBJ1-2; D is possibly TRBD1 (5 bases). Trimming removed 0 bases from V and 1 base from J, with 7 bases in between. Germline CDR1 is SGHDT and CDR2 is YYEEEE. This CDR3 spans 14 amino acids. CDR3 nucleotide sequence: TGTGCCAGCAGCTTGGGACAGAATAACTATGGCTACACCTTC. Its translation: CASSLGQNNYGYTF.

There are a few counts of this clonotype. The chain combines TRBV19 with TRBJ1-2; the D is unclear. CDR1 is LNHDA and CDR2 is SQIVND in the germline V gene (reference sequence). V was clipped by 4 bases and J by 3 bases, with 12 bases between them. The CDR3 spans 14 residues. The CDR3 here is CASSNEGLDYGYTF. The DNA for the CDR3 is TGTGCCAGTAGTAACGAGGGTCTGGACTATGGCTACACCTTC.

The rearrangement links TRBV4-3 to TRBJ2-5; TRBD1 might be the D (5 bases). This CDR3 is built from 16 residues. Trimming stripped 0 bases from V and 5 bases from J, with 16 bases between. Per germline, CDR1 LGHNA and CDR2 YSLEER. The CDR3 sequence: CASSQEFRAARETQYF. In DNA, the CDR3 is TGCGCCAGCAGCCAAGAATTCAGGGCCGCTAGGGAGACCCAGTACTTC.

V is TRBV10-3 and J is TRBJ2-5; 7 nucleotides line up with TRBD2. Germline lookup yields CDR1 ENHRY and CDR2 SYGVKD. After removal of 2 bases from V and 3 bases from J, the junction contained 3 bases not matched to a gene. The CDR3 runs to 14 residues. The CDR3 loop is CAISEASGEETQYF. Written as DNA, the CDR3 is TGTGCCATCAGTGAGGCTAGCGGTGAAGAGACCCAGTACTTC.

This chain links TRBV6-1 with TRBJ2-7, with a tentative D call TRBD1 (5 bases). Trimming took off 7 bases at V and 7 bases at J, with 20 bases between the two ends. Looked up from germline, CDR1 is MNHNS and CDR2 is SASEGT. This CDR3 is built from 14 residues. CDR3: CASKTDGEMGEQYF. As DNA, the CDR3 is TGTGCCAGCAAGACAGATGGAGAAATGGGGGAGCAGTACTTC.

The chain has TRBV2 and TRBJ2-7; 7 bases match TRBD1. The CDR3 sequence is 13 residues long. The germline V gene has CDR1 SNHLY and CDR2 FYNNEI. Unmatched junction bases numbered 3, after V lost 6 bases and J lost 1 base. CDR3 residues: CASSGTDSYEQYF. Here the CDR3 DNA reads TGTGCCAGCAGCGGGACAGATTCCTACGAGCAGTACTTC.